The entry that follows covers one T cell receptor beta chain sequence. Its matching antigen is unknown. Libraries were prepared by immunoSEQ multiplex PCR; TCRdb keeps only in-frame clonotypes and omits some of them. There are over 100,000 clones in the sample; 80% to 90% occur only once, and approximately 8.4% lies in the top ten. This CDR3 comprises 13 residues. Germline V gene lookup returns CDR1 MNHEY and CDR2 SVGAGI. Between the trimmed V and J ends, which lost 4 bases and 4 bases, there was a span of 11 bases. This record comes from a study of T cell responses to AZD1222 COVID-19 vaccine. Study-wide findings and caveats: There were mostly white British donors and more females than males, and clonal diversity was possibly underestimated. Samples come after the peak T cell response, not at day 14. Among spike-specific TCRs, nearly half reportedly target unmutated variant regions.

The rearrangement links TRBV6-5 to TRBJ2-7; D possibly corresponds to TRBD1 (6 bases). The material was peripheral blood, obtained on day 0 of AZD1222 vaccination. The sequence derives from an adult in good health. The CDR3 nucleotides read TGTGCCAGCAGTTCGAGGACAGATTACGAGCAGTACTTC. This translates into CASSSRTDYEQYF.